This TCR beta chain was recovered during a study of blood T cells in healthy people across ages. Alongside a J-beta primer mix, a sample-barcoded 5' primer served in a second PCR lasting roughly 7 to 11 cycles. TCRdb reprocessed the 5' RACE reads with MiXCR, giving one entry per CDR3 protein. This sample has 780,000 or so distinct CDR3 sequences, with less than 70% found just once. The receptor was derived from a man aged 80 or over in good health. Sequenced material: blood.

The CDR3 loop is CSAGTIRKTQYF. The CDR3 DNA reads TGCAGTGCTGGGACTATCCGGAAGACCCAGTACTTC. The rearrangement joins TRBV20-1 to TRBJ2-5, with 7 bases that match TRBD2. The V gene's germline CDR1 is DFQATT and CDR2 SNEGSKA (reference sequence). J was trimmed by 6 bases and V by 5 bases; bases with no gene match: 6. The CDR3 has 12 amino acids.